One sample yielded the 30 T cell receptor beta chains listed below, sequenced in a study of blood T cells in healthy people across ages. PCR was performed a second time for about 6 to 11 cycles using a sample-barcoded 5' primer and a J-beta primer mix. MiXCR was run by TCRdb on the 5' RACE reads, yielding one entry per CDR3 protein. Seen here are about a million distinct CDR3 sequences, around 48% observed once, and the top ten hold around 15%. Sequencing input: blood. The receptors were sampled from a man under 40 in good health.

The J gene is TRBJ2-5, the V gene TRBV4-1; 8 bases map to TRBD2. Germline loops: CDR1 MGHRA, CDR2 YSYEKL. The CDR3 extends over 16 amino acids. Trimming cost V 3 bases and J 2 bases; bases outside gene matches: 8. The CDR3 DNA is TGCGCCAGCAGCCAGGATAGCGGGGTGGGTCAAGAGACCCAGTACTTC. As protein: CASSQDSGVGQETQYF.

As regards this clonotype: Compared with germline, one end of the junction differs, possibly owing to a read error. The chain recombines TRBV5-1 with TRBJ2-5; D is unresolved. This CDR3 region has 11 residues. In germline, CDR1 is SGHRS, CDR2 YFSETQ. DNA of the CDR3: TGCGCCAGCAGCGAGAAAGAGGCCCAGTACTTC. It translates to CASSEKEAQYF.

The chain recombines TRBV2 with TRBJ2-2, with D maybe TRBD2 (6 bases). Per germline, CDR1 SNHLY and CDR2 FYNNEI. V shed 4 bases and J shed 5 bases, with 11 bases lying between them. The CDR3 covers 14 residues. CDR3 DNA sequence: TGTGCCAGCAGTGGCCAGGGAGGTACCGGGGAGCTGTTTTTT. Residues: CASSGQGGTGELFF.

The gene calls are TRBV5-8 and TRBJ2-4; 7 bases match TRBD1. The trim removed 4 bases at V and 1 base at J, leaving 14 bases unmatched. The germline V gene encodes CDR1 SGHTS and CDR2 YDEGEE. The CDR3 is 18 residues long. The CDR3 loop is CASSIRDSRAYAKNIQYF. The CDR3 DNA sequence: TGTGCCAGCAGCATCCGGGACAGCAGAGCGTATGCCAAAAACATTCAGTACTTC.

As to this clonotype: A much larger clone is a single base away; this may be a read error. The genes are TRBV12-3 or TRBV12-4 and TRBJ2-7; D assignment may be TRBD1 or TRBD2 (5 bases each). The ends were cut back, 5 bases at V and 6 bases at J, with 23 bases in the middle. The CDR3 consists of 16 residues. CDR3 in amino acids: CASSQGLEFGDREQYF. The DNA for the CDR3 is TGTGCCAGCAGTCAGGGCCTTGAGTTCGGGGATCGCGAGCAGTACTTC.

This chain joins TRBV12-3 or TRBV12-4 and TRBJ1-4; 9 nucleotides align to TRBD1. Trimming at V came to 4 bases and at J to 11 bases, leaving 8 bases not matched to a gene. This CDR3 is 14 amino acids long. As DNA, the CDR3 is TGTGCCAGCAGTTCGGGACAGGGACCCAGGAAACTGTTTTTT. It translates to CASSSGQGPRKLFF.

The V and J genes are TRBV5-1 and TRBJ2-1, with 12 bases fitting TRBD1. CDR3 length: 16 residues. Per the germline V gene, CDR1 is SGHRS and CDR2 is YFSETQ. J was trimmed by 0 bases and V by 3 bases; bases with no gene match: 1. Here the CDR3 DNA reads TGCGCCAGCAGCTCGGGACAGGGGGCCTCCTACAATGAGCAGTTCTTC. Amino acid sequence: CASSSGQGASYNEQFF.

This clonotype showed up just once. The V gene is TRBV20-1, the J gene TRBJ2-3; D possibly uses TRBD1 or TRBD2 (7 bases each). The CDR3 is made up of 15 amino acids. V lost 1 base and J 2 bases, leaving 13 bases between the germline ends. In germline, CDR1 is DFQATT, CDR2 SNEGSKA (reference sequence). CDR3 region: CSARAQGGLTDTQYF. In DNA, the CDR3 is TGCAGTGCTAGAGCTCAGGGGGGGCTCACAGATACGCAGTATTTT.

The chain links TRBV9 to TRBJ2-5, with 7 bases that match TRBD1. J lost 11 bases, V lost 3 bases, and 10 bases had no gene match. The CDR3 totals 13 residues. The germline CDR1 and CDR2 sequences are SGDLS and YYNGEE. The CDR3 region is CASSAGTGVQQYF. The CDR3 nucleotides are TGTGCCAGCAGCGCCGGAACAGGGGTCCAGCAGTACTTC.

The CDR3 here is CSAGLAASTDTQYF. The CDR3 coding sequence is TGCAGCGCAGGACTAGCGGCTAGCACAGATACGCAGTATTTT. The chain uses TRBV29-1 and TRBJ2-3; 10 nucleotides agree with TRBD2. CDR1 and CDR2 (germline): SQVTM, ANQGSEA. V lost 7 bases, J lost 0 bases, and 4 bases stayed unmatched. The CDR3 spans 14 residues.

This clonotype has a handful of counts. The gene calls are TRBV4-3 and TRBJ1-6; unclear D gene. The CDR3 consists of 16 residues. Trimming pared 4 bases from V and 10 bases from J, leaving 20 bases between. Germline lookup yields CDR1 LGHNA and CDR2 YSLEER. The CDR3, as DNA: TGCGCCAGCAGCCCATTTAAGGGCACTAAGAAGTCACCCCTCCACTTT. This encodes CASSPFKGTKKSPLHF.

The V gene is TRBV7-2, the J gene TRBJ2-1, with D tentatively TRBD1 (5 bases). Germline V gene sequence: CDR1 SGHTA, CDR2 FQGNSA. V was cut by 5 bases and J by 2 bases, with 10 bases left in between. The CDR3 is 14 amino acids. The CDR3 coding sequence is TGTGCCAGCAGCCGAACGACAGCCTACAATGAGCAGTTCTTC. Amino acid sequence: CASSRTTAYNEQFF.

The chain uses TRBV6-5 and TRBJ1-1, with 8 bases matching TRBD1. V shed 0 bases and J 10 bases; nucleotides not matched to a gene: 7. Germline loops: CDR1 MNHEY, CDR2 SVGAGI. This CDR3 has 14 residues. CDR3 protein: CASSYSWAQGVAFF. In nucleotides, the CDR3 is TGTGCCAGCAGTTACTCTTGGGCACAGGGGGTAGCTTTCTTT.

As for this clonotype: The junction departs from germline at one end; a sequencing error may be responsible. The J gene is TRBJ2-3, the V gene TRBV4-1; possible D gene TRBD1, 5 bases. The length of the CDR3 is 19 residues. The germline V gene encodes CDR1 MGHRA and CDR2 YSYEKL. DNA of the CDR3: TGCGCCAGCAGCCAAGGGTCCGGGTATGGGATCCGAACCACAGGTACGCAGTATTTT. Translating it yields CASSQGSGYGIRTTGTQYF.

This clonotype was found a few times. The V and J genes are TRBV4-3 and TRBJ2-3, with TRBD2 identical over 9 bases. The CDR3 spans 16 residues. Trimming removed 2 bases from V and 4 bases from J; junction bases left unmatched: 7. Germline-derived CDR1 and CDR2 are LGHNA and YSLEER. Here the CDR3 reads CASSQRPGLASDTQYF. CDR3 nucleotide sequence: TGCGCCAGCAGCCAACGGCCGGGACTAGCTTCAGATACGCAGTATTTT.

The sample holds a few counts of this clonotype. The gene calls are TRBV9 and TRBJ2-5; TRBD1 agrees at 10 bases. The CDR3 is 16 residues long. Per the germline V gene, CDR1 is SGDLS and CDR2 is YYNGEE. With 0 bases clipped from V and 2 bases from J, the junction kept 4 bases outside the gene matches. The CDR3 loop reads CASSVGDRGWQETQYF. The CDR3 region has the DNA TGTGCCAGCAGCGTAGGGGACAGGGGTTGGCAAGAGACCCAGTACTTC.

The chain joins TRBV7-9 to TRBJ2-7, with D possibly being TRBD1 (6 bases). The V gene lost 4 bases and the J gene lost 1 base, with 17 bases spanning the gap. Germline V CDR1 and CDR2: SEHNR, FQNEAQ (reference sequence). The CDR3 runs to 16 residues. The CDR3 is CASSSDAGDSSYEQYF. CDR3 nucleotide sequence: TGTGCCAGCAGCTCAGACGCAGGGGATTCGTCCTACGAGCAGTACTTC.

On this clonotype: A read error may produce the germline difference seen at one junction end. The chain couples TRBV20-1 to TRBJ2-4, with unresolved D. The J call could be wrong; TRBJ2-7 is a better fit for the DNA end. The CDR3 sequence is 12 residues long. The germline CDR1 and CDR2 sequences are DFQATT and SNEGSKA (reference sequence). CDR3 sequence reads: CSAGDEDYEQYF. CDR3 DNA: TGCAGTGCTGGAGATGAGGATTACGAGCAGTACTTC.

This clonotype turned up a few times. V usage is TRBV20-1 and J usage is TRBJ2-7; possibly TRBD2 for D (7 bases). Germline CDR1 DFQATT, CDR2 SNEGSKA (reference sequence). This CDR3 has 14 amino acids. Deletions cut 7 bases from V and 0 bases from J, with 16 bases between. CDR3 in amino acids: CSVDLGGLSYEQYF. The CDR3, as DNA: TGCAGTGTTGACCTCGGGGGGCTCTCCTACGAGCAGTACTTC.

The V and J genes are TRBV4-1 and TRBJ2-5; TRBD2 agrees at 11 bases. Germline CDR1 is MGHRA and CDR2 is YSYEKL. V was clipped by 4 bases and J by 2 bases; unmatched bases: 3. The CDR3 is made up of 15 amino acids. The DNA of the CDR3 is TGCGCCAGCAGCCTCCGGACTAGCGGGCAAGAGACCCAGTACTTC. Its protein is CASSLRTSGQETQYF.

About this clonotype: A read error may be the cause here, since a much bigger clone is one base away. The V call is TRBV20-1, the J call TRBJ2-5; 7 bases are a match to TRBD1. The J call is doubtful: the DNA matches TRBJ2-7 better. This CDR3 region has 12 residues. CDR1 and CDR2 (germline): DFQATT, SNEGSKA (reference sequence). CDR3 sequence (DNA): TGCAGTGTCGGACAGGCCACCTACGAGCAGTACTTC. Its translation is CSVGQATYEQYF.

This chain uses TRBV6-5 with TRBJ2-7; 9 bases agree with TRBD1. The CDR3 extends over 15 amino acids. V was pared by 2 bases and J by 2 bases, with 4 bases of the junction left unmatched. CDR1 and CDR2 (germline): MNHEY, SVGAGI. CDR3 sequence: CASSYRGQGTYEQYF. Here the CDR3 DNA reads TGTGCCAGCAGTTACCGAGGACAGGGGACCTACGAGCAGTACTTC.

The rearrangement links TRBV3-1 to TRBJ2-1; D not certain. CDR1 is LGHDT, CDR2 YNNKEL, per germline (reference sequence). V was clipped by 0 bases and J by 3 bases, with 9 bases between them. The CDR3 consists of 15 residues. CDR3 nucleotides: TGTGCCAGCAGCCAAGATGAACTTATCTACAATGAGCAGTTCTTC. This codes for CASSQDELIYNEQFF.

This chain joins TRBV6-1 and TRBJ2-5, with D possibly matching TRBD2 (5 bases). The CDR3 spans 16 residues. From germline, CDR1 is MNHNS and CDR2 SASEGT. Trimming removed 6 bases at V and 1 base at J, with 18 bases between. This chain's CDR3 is CASRFEGLTPQETQYF. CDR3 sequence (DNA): TGTGCCAGCAGATTTGAGGGCCTAACGCCCCAAGAGACCCAGTACTTC.

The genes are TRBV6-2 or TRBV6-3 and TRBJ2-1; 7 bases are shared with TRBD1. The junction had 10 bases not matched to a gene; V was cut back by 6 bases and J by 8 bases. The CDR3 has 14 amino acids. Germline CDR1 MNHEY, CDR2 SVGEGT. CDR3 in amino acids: CASRPHRGSDEQFF. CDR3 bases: TGTGCCAGCAGACCCCACAGGGGTTCGGATGAGCAGTTCTTC.

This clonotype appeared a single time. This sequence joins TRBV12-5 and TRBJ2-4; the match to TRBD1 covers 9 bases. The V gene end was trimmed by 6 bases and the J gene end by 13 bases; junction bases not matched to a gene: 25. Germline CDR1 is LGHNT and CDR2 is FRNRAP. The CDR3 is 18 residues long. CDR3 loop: CASGQRHLSGDRANEQYF. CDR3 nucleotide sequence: TGTGCTAGTGGCCAGCGACACCTAAGTGGGGACAGGGCTAATGAGCAGTACTTC.

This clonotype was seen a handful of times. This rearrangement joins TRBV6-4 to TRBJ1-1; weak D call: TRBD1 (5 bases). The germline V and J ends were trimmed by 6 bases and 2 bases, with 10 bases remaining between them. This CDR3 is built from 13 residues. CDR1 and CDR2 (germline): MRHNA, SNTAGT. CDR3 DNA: TGTGCCAGCAGCTCCCGGGACAACACTGAAGCTTTCTTT. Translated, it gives CASSSRDNTEAFF.

CDR3: CASSRASGGAQETQYF. The CDR3 nucleotides are TGTGCCAGCAGCAGGGCCAGCGGGGGGGCCCAAGAGACCCAGTACTTC. The J gene is TRBJ2-7, the V gene TRBV28, with 10 bases matching TRBD2. The J call could be wrong; TRBJ2-5 is a better fit for the DNA end. The germline gives CDR1 MDHEN, CDR2 SYDVKM. The CDR3 loop spans 16 amino acids.

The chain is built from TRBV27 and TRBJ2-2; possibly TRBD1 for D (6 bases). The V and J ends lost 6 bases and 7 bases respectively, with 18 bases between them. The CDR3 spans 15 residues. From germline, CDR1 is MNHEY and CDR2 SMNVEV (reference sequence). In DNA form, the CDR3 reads TGTGCCAGCAGCTTCTACACAGGGATAAACGGGGAGCTGTTTTTT. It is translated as CASSFYTGINGELFF.

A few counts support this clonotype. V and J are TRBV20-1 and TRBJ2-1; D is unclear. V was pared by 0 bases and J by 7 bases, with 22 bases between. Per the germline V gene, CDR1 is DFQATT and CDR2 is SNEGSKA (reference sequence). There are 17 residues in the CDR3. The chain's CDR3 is CSARDFQRLMGINEQFF. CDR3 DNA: TGCAGTGCTAGAGATTTTCAACGGCTCATGGGGATTAATGAGCAGTTCTTC.